In this sample, the clone carrying this T cell receptor beta chain turned up many times. Its antigen is still unknown. The sample is drawn from a study of T cell repertoires in cytomegalovirus infection. Study findings and constraints: The cumulative frequency of public TCR beta families distinguished individuals who carried CMV together with the relevant HLA. HLA-C-restricted CMV clonotypes gave the most frequent clonotype in two of eight donors.

MiXCR, run by TCRdb on the reads, gives a single entry per CDR3 protein. The table shows 600,000 to 700,000 distinct CDR3 sequences, with roughly 30% occurring only once. Trimming removed 5 bases from V and 3 bases from J, with 17 bases in between. This CDR3 is 15 amino acids long. Germline CDR1 SGHTA, CDR2 FQGNSA. This receptor was obtained from a human donor in good health (CMV status not recorded). Some clones in this sample may be carry-over from other donors' samples. The J gene is TRBJ2-7, the V gene TRBV7-2; D is perhaps TRBD2 (5 bases). The starting material was cultured PBMCs, obtained from culture after CMV antigen stimulation. The CDR3 coding sequence is TGTGCCAGCAGCGCCGGTCCTGGCGGGCGCTACGAGCAGTACTTC. Translated, it gives CASSAGPGGRYEQYF.